The clone carrying this T cell receptor (beta chain) appeared once. The sample comes from a study of blood T cell repertoires in COVID-19. Across the whole study: Samples came from the United States, Italy and Spain, spanning acute and convalescent COVID-19. Nucleic acid was either cDNA or gDNA, and it came from T cells, B-cell-depleted T cells, or PBMCs.

As originally analysed: Counts of nucleated cells, estimated from reference gene primer amplification, were obtained. Here immunoSEQ multiplex PCR was the method, and the copy in TCRdb shows in-frame clones only, minus some. V and J calls and clone size are given by that table; D and trimming were obtained from the DNA. The sample holds 230,000 or so clones, around 83% seen once. Germline CDR1 LGHNA, CDR2 YSLEER. This CDR3 spans 17 amino acids. V was pared by 3 bases and J by 0 bases, with 15 bases between. This rearrangement joins TRBV4-3 to TRBJ1-3; no reliable D call. The sequenced sample was peripheral blood. The receptor was derived from a man aged 40-50 years with active or convalescent COVID-19. The CDR3: CASSQDFRVSSGNTIYF. CDR3 coding DNA: TGCGCCAGCAGCCAGGATTTCCGGGTCTCCTCTGGAAACACCATATATTTT.